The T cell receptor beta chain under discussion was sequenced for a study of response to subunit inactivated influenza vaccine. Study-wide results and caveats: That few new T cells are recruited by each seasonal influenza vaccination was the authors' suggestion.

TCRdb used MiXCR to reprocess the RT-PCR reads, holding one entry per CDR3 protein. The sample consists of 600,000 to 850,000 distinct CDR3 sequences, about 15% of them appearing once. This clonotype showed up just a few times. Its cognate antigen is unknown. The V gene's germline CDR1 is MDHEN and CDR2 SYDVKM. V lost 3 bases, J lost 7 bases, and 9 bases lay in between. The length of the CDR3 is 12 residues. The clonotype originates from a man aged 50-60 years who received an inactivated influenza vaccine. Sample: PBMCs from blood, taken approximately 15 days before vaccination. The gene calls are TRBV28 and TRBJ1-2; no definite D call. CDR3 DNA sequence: TGTGCCAGCAGTTTTTCAGAAGTTGGCTACACCTTC. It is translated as CASSFSEVGYTF.